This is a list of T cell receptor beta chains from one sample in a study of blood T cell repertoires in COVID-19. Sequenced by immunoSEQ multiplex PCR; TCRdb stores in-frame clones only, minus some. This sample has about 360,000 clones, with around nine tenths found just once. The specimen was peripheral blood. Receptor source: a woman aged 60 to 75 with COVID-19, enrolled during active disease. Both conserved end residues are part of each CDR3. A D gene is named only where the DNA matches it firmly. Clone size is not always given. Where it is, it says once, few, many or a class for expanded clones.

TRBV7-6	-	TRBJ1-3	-	TGTGCCAGCAGCTTAGAGGCGAGGGGAAACACCATATATTTT	CASSLEARGNTIYF
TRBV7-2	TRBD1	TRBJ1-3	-	TGTGCCAGCAGCTTAGAAGGGACAGAGGACACCATATATTTT	CASSLEGTEDTIYF
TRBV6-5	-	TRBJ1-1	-	TGTGCCAGCAGTTATCAGGGGATGAACACTGAAGCTTTCTTT	CASSYQGMNTEAFF
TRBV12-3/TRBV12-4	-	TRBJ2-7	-	TGTGCCAGCAAAAGGGGGGGAGACGAGCAGTACTTC	CASKRGGDEQYF
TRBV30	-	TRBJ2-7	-	TGTGCCTGGAGTGTCTGGCCCTACGAGCAGTACTTC	CAWSVWPYEQYF
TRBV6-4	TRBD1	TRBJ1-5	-	TGTGCCACTCCTACAGGGGACAATCAGCCCCAGCATTTT	CATPTGDNQPQHF
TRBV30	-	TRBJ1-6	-	TGTGCCCTTGGTGGGCAGGGTAATTCACCCCTCCACTTT	CALGGQGNSPLHF
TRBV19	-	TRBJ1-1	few	TGTGCCAGTAGCAGGGTGAGTGAAGCTTTCTTT	CASSRVSEAFF
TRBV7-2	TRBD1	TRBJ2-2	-	TGTGCCAGCAGCTTCGGGACAGGGTTTGGCGGGGAGCTGTTTTTT	CASSFGTGFGGELFF
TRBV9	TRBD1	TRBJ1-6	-	TGTGCCAGCAGCGTTAAGACTTACAGGGGGCGTTACGATTCACCCCTCCACTTT	CASSVKTYRGRYDSPLHF
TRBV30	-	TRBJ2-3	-	TGTGCCTGGAGTCGAATATCGGAGGCCGCAGATACGCAGTATTTT	CAWSRISEAADTQYF
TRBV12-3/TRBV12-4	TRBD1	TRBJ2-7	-	TGTGCCAGCAGGGGACAGGGATACGAGCAGTACTTC	CASRGQGYEQYF
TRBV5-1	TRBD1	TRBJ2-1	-	TGCGCCAGCAGCTTTCCCGAACAGGGGGCGAGCTCCTACAATGAGCAGTTCTTC	CASSFPEQGASSYNEQFF
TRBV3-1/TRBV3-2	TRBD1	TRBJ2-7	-	TGTGCCAGCAGCAACCGGGACAGGCAGTACTTC	CASSNRDRQYF
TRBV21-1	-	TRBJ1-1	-	TGTGCCAGCAGCACCGAGTGGACAGGGTCGGGAAATATGAACACTGAAGCTTTCTTT	CASSTEWTGSGNMNTEAFF
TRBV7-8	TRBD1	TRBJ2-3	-	TGTGCCAGCTCTAGGGGGCCTACAGATACGCAGTATTTT	CASSRGPTDTQYF